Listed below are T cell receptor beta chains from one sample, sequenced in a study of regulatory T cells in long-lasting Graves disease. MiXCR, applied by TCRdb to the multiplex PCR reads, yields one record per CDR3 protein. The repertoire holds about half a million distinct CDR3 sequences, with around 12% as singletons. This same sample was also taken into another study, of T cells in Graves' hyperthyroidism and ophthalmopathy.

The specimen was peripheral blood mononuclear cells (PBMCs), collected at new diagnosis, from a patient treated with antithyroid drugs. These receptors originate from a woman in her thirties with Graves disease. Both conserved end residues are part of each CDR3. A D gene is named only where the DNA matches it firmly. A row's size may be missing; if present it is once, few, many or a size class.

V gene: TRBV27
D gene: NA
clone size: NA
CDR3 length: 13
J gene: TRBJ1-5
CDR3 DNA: TGTGTCAGCAGTTTATCCGGTAATCAGCCCCAGCATTTT
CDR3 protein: CVSSLSGNQPQHF

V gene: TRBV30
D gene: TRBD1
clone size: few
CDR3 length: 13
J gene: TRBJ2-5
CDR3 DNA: TGTGCCTGGAGACGGGGACAGGGTGAGACCCAGTACTTC
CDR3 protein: CAWRRGQGETQYF

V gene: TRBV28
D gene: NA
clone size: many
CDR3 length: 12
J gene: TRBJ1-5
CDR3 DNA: TGTGCCAGCAGCCACGATCAGATTCCCCAGCATTTT
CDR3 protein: CASSHDQIPQHF

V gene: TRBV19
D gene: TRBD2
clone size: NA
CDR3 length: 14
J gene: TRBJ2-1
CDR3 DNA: TGTGCCAGTAGTACGGGACTAGCTAACAATGAGCAGTTCTTC
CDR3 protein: CASSTGLANNEQFF

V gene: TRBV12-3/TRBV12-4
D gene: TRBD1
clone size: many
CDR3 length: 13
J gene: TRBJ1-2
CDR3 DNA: TGTGCCAGCAGCCTGACAGGGAGCGATGGCTACACCTTC
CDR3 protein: CASSLTGSDGYTF

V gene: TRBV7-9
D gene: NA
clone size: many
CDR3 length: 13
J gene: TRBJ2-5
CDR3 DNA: TGTGCCAGCAGCTTTTACAGGGAGGAGACCCAGTACTTC
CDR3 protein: CASSFYREETQYF

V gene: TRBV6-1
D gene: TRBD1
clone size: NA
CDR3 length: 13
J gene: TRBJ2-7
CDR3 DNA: TGTGCCAGCACCCAACAGGGGGTCTACGAGCAGTACTTC
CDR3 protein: CASTQQGVYEQYF

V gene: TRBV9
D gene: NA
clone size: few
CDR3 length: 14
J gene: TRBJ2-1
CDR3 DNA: TGTGCCAGCAGCGTAGGGCAGCCCAACAATGAGCAGTTCTTC
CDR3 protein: CASSVGQPNNEQFF

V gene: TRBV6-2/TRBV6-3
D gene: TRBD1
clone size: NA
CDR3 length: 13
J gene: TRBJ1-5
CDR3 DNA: TGTGCCAGCAGTCGGGACAGTGGGCAGCCCCAGCATTTT
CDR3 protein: CASSRDSGQPQHF

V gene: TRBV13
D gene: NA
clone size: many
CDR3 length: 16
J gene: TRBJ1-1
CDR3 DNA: TGTGCCAGCAGCTTAGGTTGGGGGGTCAGGGACACTGAAGCTTTCTTT
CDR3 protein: CASSLGWGVRDTEAFF

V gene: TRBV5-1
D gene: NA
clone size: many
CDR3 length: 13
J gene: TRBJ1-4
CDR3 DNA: TGCGCCAGCAGCGACAAAGCTAATGAAAAACTGTTTTTT
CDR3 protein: CASSDKANEKLFF

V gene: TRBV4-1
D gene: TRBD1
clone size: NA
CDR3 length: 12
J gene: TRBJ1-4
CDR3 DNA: TGCGCCAGCAGCCAAGGGTCGGGACAGTTGATTTTT
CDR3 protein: CASSQGSGQLIF

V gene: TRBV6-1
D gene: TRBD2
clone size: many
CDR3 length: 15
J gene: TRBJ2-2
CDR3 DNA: TGTGCCAGCAGACTAGCGGGAGGCCTCACCGGGGAGCTGTTTTTT
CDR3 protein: CASRLAGGLTGELFF

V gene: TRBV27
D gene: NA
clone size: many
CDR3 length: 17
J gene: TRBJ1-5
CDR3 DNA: TGTGCCAGCAGCTTAAAGGCAGGGGACAATAGCAATCAGCCCCAGCATTTT
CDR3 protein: CASSLKAGDNSNQPQHF

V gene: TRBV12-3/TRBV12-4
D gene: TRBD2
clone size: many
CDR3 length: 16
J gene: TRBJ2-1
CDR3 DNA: TGTGCCAGCAGCTTGCTAGCGGGGGTACTATACAATGAGCAGTTCTTC
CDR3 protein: CASSLLAGVLYNEQFF

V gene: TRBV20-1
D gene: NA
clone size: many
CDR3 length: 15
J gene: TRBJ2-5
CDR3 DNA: TGCAGTGCTAGAGGGAAACCGGGACGGGAAGAGAGCCAGTACTTC
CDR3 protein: CSARGKPGREESQYF

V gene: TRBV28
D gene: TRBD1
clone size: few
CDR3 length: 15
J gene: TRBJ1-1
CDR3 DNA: TGTGCCACCCACCGTGTGGGTAAGGGGGCAACTGAAGCTTTCTTT
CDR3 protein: CATHRVGKGATEAFF

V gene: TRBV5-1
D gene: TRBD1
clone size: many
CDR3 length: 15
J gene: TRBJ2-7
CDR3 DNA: TGCGCCAGCAGCGTGGACAGGGGCGGCTCCTACGAGCAGTACTTC
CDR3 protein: CASSVDRGGSYEQYF

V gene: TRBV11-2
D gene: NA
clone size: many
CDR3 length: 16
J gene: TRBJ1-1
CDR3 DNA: TGTGCCAGCAGCTTAGATCGGGCAGGGAAGAACACTGAAGCTTTCTTT
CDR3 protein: CASSLDRAGKNTEAFF

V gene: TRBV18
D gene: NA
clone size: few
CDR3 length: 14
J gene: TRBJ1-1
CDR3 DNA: TGTGCCAGCTCAGCCCGGGAAGGATGGACTGAAGCTTTCTTT
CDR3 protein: CASSAREGWTEAFF

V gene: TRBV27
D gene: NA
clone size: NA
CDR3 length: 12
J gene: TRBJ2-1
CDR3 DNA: TGTGCCAGCAGTTTTATCAGGGAAGTGCCGTTCTTC
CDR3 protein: CASSFIREVPFF

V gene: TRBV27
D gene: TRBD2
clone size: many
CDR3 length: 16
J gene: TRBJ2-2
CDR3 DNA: TGTGCCAGCAGTTTAGGGACTAGCGGGAGTAACGGGGAGCTGTTTTTT
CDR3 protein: CASSLGTSGSNGELFF

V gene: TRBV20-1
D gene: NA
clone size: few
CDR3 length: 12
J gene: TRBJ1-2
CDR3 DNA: TGCAGTGCTAGTACAGGGAAAGCTGGCTACACCTTC
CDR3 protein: CSASTGKAGYTF

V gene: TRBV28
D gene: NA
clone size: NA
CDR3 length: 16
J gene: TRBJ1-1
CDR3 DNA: TGTGCCAGCAGCCCCAGGCGATTCGGGCTAATCACTGAAGCTTTCTTT
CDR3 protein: CASSPRRFGLITEAFF

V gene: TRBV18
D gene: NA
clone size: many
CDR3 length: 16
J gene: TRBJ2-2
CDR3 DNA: TGTGCCAGCTCACCCACGCCCACAGCTAACACCGGGGAGCTGTTTTTT
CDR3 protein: CASSPTPTANTGELFF

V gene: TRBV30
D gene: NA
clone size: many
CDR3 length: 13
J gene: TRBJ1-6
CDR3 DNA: TGTGCCTGGACCGTGGGACATTCTTCACCCCTCCACTTT
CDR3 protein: CAWTVGHSSPLHF

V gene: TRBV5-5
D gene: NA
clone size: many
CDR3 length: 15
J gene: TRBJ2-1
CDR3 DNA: TGTGCCAGCAGCCTGCGTTGGACCTCCAGGAATGAGCAGTTCTTC
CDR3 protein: CASSLRWTSRNEQFF

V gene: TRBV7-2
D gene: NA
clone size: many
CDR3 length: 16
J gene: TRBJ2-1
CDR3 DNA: TGTGCCAGCAGCACACAAACCGGGACCGCGGGCTATGAGCAGTTCTTC
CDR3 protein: CASSTQTGTAGYEQFF

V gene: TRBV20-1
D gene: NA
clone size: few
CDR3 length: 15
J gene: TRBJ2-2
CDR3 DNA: TGCAGTACCGAATTGTTGGGGGCGAACACCGGGGAGCTGTTTTTT
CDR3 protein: CSTELLGANTGELFF

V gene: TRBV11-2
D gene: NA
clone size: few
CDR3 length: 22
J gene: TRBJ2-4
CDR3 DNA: TGTGCCAGCAGCGCCATTCTTGATCTCCTCGCGCCTAGCGTAAAAACTAAAAACATTCAGTACTTC
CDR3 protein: CASSAILDLLAPSVKTKNIQYF

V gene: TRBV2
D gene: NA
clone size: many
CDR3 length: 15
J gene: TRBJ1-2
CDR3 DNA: TGTGCCAGCAGTGAAATTGACAGACCCTCCTATGGCTACACCTTC
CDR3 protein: CASSEIDRPSYGYTF

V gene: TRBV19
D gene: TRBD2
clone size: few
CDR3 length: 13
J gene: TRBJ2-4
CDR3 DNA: TGTGCCAGTAGTCCGGGACTAGAGTCCATTCAGTACTTC
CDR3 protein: CASSPGLESIQYF

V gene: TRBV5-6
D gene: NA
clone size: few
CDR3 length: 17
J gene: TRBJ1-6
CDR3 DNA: TGTGCCAGCAGCTGGTCTCCGCAGCTTGGGATCAATTCACCCCTCCACTTT
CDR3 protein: CASSWSPQLGINSPLHF

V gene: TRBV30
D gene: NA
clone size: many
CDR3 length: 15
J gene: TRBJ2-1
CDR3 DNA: TGTGCCTGGACTCCTAGACAGGTGCTCTACAATGAGCAGTTCTTC
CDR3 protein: CAWTPRQVLYNEQFF

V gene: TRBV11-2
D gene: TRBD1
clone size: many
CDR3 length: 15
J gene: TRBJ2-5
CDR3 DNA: TGTGCCAGCAGCTTAGGGGACAGGGGGCTAGAGACCCAGTACTTC
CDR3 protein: CASSLGDRGLETQYF

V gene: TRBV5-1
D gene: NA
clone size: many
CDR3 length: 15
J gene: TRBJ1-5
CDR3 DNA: TGCGCCAGCAGCCCGGATGGACAGACCAATCAGCCCCAGCATTTT
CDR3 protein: CASSPDGQTNQPQHF

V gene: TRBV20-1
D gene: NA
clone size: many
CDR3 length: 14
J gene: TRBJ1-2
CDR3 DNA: TGCAGTGCTAGGCGGGACACCGCTAACTATGGCTACACCTTC
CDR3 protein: CSARRDTANYGYTF

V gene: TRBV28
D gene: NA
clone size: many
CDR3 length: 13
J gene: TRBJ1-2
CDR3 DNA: TGTGCCAGCAGTTTAAACAGTAAATATGGCTACACCTTC
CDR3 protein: CASSLNSKYGYTF

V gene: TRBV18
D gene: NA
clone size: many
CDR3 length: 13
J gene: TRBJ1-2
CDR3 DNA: TGTGCCAGCTCACCACCGGCGGAAGATGGCTACACCTTC
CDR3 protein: CASSPPAEDGYTF

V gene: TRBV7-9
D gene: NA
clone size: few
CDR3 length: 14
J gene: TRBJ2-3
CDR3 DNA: TGTGCCAGCAGCATATTCGGACTCGGCGATACGCAGTATTTT
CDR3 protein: CASSIFGLGDTQYF

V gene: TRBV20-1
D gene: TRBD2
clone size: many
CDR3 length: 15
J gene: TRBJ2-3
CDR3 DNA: TGCAGTGCTATAAGCGGGATAGGGTCCACAGATACGCAGTATTTT
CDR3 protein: CSAISGIGSTDTQYF

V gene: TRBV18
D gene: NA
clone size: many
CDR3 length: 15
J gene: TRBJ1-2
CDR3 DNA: TGTGCCAGCTCACCAACCCCGACAGCTAACTATGGCTACACCTTC
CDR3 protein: CASSPTPTANYGYTF

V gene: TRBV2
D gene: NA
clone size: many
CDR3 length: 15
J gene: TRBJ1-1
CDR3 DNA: TGTGCCACCCTTGCAGGGTTCAGGGCCGACACTGAAGCTTTCTTT
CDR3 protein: CATLAGFRADTEAFF

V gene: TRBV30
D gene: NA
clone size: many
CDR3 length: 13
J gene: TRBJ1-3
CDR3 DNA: TGTGCCTGGAGTGGAGGATTCGGAAACACCATATATTTT
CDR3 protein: CAWSGGFGNTIYF

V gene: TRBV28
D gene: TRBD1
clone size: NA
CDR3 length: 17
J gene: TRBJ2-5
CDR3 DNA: TGTGCCAGCAGTCCCGCGTTCGAACAGGGGATGGGGGAGACCCAGTACTTC
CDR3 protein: CASSPAFEQGMGETQYF

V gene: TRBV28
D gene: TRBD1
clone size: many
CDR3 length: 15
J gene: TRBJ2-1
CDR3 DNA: TGTGCCAGCAGCCCCGGACAGGGACCCTACAATGAGCAGTTCTTC
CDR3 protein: CASSPGQGPYNEQFF

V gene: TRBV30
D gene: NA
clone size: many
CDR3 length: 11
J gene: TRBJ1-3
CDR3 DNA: TGTGCCTGGAGTGTAACAAACACCATATATTTT
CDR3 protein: CAWSVTNTIYF

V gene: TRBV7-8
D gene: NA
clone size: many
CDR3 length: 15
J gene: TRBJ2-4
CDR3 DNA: TGTGCCAGCAGCGGGAGGTTACTAGCCAAAAACATTCAGTACTTC
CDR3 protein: CASSGRLLAKNIQYF

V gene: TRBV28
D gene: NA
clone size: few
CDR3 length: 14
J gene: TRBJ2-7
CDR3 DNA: TGTGCCAGCAGCGAGGGGGGGGAGGTCCACGAGCAGTACTTC
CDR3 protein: CASSEGGEVHEQYF